Presented here are 6 T cell receptor beta chains from one specimen sequenced in a study of T cells after yellow fever vaccination. In TCRdb, the 5' RACE reads were re-called with MiXCR into one record per CDR3 protein. This sample has 170,000 or so distinct CDR3 sequences, with approximately 6.2% found just once. Material: CD4+ T cells sorted from PBMCs, obtained on the day of the first yellow fever vaccination. All receptors derive from a man aged 18 to 29 who received the YFV17D yellow fever vaccine.

This chain links TRBV30 with TRBJ2-3; no clear D gene. The CDR3 is made up of 13 amino acids. The germline V and J ends were trimmed by 5 bases and 1 base, with 10 bases remaining between them. Per germline, CDR1 GTSNPN and CDR2 SVGIG (reference sequence). This CDR3 is CAWPRIGTDTQYF. In nucleotides, the CDR3 is TGTGCCTGGCCTCGAATAGGCACAGATACGCAGTATTTT.

This clonotype was found many times. CDR3 in amino acids: CASSQGEGIGELFF. The CDR3 nucleotides are TGCGCCAGCAGCCAAGGGGAAGGGATCGGGGAGCTGTTTTTT. The rearrangement uses TRBV4-3 and TRBJ2-2; D gene uncertain. The V and J ends lost 1 base and 7 bases respectively, with 10 bases between them. Germline lookup yields CDR1 LGHNA and CDR2 YSLEER. The CDR3 runs 14 residues.

This clonotype was counted at least ten times. The rearrangement uses TRBV5-1 and TRBJ2-5; perhaps TRBD1 as D (6 bases). The V end was cut by 2 bases, the J end by 5 bases, with 19 bases between. CDR1 is SGHRS, CDR2 YFSETQ, per germline. The CDR3 spans 16 residues. The chain's CDR3 is CASSFDETGIGETQYF. The CDR3 DNA reads TGCGCCAGCAGCTTTGACGAAACAGGGATTGGCGAGACCCAGTACTTC.

The sample holds many counts of this clonotype. The V call is TRBV5-1, the J call TRBJ2-3, with TRBD1 matching over 7 bases. CDR1 and CDR2 (germline): SGHRS, YFSETQ. The CDR3 is 17 residues long. Trimming took 0 bases from V and 2 from J; bases not matched to a gene: 9. In DNA form, the CDR3 reads TGCGCCAGCAGCTTGGCCGGGTCGGGACAGTCCACAGATACGCAGTATTTT. Translated: CASSLAGSGQSTDTQYF.

This clonotype appeared a few times. The chain joins TRBV11-2 to TRBJ2-5, with 13 bases matching TRBD2. Trimming cost V 5 bases and J 2 bases; bases outside gene matches: 11. The germline gives CDR1 SGHAT, CDR2 FQNNGV. The CDR3 is made up of 18 amino acids. This CDR3 reads CASSRGLAGAQGQETQYF. CDR3 DNA sequence: TGTGCCAGCAGCCGCGGACTAGCGGGGGCGCAAGGGCAAGAGACCCAGTACTTC.

This clonotype was recorded many times. The chain has TRBV6-5 and TRBJ1-2, with a weak D call TRBD1 (6 bases). Germline loops: CDR1 MNHEY, CDR2 SVGAGI. This CDR3 is 14 amino acids long. The V gene lost 2 bases and the J gene lost 2 bases, with 9 bases spanning the gap. CDR3 DNA: TGTGCCAGCAGTTACCAAACAGGGAACTATGGCTACACCTTC. It is translated as CASSYQTGNYGYTF.